This note documents a single T cell receptor (beta chain) sequence. The sample holds one count of this clone. The specificity of this receptor is unknown. One end of the junction is discordant with germline, which a read error may explain. Spanning cysteine to phenylalanine, the CDR3 consists of 14 amino acids. Here the CDR3 DNA is all that survives: 42 bases in frame from base 1. For CDR1 and CDR2, the germline V gene (reference sequence) lists SSHAT and FNYEAQ. This record belongs to a study of OX40 agonist ivuxolimab in advanced cancers. Some background on the complete study: Ivuxolimab was a fully human IgG2 agonistic monoclonal antibody targeting the costimulatory receptor OX40 (CD134). Intravenous ivuxolimab was administered to patients every 2 weeks at six dose levels: 0.01, 0.1, 0.3, 1.5, 3 and 10 mg/kg. Among the approximately 50 dose-escalation patients, about 19 had hepatocellular carcinoma, 15 or so melanoma, 9 renal cell carcinoma and 9 head and neck cancer. In the dose-escalation cohort, approximately 82% of patients were male, and the mean age was 60 years with a range of 23 to 79. Prior anti-PD-1, anti-PD-L1 or anti-CTLA-4 therapy was permitted, and 40% of dose-escalation patients had received checkpoint inhibitors. Partial responses occurred in three dose-escalation patients: two with cutaneous melanoma and one with hepatocellular carcinoma. The point of sequencing TCRbeta in the periphery was to test whether ivuxolimab changed TCR sequence diversity and drove clonal T-cell expansion. The paper covers the monotherapy dose-escalation part of the phase I ivuxolimab trial, which included N of about 50 patients. Study-level results and caveats: After ivuxolimab, expanded clones were on average more numerous among CD8+ T cells than among CD4+ T cells. Low levels of normalized T-cell clonal expansion were also seen in some nonresponding patients. In partial responders in the 0.1-3.0 mg/kg groups, normalized peripheral clonal expansion was found to be among the lowest, especially among CD8+ T cells. At doses from 0.1 to 3.0 mg/kg, clonal expansion was seen in both CD4+ and CD8+ blood T cells between baseline and week 6. Which antigens the clonally expanded peripheral T cells were specific for was not determined.

Patients with a history of autoimmune disease or receiving systemic immunosuppression were excluded from the trial. Peripheral blood for TCR sequencing was drawn from every dose cohort at baseline, at cycle 4 day 1 and at cycle 7 day 1. Samples were obtained from an open-label, multicenter, first-in-human phase I dose-escalation trial of ivuxolimab. Adults with locally advanced or metastatic melanoma, renal cell, hepatocellular, or head and neck squamous cell carcinoma were enrolled in the trial. CD4+ and CD8+ T cells were sorted separately from peripheral blood before TCR sequencing. Genomic DNA was extracted from sorted cells for sequencing of the TCRbeta CDR3 region. The immunoSEQ Assay was used for sequencing of TCRbeta CDR3 regions. The immuneACCESS repertoire file appears here via TCRdb, limited to in-frame rearrangements. These files lack a portion of the clones; in checked studies, under half of the deficit traces to unresolved V genes, and the cause of the others is not known. The sample table holds about 130,000 clones, of which roughly 90% were seen once. The ten most abundant clones make up 0.8% to 1% of the sample.

This TCR derives from an adult with an advanced solid tumor such as melanoma, head and neck, liver or kidney cancer. Sample: CD4+ or CD8+ T cells sorted from blood, taken in a trial of the OX40 agonist ivuxolimab. The chain links TRBV7-7 with TRBJ2-5; the D region possibly corresponds to TRBD2 (6 bases align). The nucleotide sequence reads TGTGCTAGCAGCCCCCGGGGGTTCCAAGAGACCCAGTACTTC. The resulting protein is CASSPRGFQETQYF.